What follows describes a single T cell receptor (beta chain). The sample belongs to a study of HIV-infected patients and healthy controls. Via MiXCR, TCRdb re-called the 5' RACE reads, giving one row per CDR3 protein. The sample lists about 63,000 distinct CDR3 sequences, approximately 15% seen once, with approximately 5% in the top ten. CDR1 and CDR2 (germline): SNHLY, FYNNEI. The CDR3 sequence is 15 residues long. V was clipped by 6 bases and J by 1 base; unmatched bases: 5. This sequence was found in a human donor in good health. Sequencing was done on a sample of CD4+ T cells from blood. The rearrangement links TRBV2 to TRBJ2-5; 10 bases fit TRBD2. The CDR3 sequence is CASRASGGTQETQYF. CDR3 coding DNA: TGTGCCAGCAGGGCTAGCGGGGGAACCCAAGAGACCCAGTACTTC.